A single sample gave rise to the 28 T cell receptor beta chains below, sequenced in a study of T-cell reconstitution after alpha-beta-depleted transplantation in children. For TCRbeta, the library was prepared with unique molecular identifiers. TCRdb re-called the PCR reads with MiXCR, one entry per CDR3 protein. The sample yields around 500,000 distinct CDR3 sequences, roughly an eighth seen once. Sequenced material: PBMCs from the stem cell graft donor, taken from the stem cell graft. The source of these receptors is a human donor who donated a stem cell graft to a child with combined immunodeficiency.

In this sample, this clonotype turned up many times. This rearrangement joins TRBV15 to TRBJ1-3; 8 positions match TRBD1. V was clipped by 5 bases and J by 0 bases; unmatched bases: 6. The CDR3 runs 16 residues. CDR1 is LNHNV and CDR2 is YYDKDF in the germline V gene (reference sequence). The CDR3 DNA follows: TGTGCCACCAGCCCTCGACAGGGGCGCTCTGGAAACACCATATATTTT. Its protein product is CATSPRQGRSGNTIYF.

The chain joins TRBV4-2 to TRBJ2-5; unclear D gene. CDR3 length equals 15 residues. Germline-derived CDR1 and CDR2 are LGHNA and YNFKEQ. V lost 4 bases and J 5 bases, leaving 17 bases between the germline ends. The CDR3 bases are TGTGCCAGCAGCCCCCAGAGCCCTCGTTGGGAGACCCAGTACTTC. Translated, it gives CASSPQSPRWETQYF.

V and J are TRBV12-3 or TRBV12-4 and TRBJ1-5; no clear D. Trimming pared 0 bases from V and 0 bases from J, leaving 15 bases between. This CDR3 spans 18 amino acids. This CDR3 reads CASSLALEHSYSNQPQHF. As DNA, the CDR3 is TGTGCCAGCAGTTTAGCGCTGGAACACAGCTATAGCAATCAGCCCCAGCATTTT.

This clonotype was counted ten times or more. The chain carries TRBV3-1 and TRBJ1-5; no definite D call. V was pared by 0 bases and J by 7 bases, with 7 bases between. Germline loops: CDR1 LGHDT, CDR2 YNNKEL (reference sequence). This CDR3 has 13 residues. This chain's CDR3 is CASSQDKTQPQHF. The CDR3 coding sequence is TGTGCCAGCAGCCAAGATAAGACACAGCCCCAGCATTTT.

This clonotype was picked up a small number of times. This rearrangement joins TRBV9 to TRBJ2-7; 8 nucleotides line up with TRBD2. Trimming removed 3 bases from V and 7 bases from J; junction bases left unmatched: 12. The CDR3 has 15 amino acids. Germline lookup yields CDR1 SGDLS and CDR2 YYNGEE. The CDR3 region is CASSATAGEVREQYF. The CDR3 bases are TGTGCCAGCAGCGCGACAGCGGGAGAAGTGAGGGAGCAGTACTTC.

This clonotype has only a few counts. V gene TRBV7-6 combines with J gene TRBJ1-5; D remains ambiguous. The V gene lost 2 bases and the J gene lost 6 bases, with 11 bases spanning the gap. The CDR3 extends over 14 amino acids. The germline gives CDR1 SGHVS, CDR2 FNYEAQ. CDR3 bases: TGTGCCAGCAGCTTATCGCCATGGGGTCAGCCCCAGCATTTT. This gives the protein CASSLSPWGQPQHF. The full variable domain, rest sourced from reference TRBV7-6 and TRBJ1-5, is GAGVSQSPRYKVTKRGQDVALRCDPISGHVSLYWYRQALGQGPEFLTYFNYEAQQDKSGLPNDRFSAERPEGSISTLTIQRTEQRDSAMYRCASSLSPWGQPQHFGDGTRLSIL.

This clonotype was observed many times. The CDR3 coding sequence is TGTGCCAGCAGTTACTCCTCCACAGATACGCAGTATTTT. Protein: CASSYSSTDTQYF. The rearrangement links TRBV6-2 or TRBV6-3 to TRBJ2-3; D gene ambiguous. The V end was cut by 0 bases, the J end by 2 bases, with 3 bases between. The germline V gene has CDR1 MNHEY and CDR2 SVGEGT. The length of the CDR3 is 13 residues.

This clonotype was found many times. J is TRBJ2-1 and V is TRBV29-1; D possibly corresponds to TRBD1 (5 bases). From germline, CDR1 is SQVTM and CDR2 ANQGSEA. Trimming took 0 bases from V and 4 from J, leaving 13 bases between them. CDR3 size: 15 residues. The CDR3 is CSVEDRQGGYNEQFF. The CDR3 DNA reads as TGCAGCGTTGAAGATCGGCAGGGTGGTTACAATGAGCAGTTCTTC.

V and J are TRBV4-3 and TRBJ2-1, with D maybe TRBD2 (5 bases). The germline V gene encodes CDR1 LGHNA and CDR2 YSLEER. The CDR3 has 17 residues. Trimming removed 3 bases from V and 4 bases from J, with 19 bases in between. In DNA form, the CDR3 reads TGCGCCAGCAGCCAGGCCGTGGGAGCAATTAGGTACAATGAGCAGTTCTTC. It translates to CASSQAVGAIRYNEQFF.

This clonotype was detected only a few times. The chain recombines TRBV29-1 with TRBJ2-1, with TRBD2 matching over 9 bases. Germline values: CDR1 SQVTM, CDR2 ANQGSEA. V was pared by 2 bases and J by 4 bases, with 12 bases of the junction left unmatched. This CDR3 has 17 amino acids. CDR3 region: CSVESGTRAGGYNEQFF. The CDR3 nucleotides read TGCAGCGTTGAATCTGGAACTCGAGCGGGAGGTTACAATGAGCAGTTCTTC.

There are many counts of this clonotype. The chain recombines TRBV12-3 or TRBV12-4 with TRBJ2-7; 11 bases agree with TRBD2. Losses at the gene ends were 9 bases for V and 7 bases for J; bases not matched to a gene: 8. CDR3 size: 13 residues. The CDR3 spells CASRLAGLREQYF. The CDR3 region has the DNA TGTGCCAGTAGACTAGCGGGATTACGAGAGCAGTACTTC.

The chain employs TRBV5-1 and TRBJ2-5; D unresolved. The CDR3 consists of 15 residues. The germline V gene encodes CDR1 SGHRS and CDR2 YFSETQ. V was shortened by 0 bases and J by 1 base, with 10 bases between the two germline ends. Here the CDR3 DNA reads TGCGCCAGCAGCTTGGCCATGGCAGGCCAAGAGACCCAGTACTTC. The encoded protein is CASSLAMAGQETQYF.

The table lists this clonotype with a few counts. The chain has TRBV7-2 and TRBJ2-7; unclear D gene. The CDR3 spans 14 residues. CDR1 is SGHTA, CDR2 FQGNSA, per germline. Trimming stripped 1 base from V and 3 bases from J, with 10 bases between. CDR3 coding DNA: TGTGCCAGCAGCTTAGATCACCGGGTCTACGAGCAGTACTTC. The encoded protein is CASSLDHRVYEQYF.

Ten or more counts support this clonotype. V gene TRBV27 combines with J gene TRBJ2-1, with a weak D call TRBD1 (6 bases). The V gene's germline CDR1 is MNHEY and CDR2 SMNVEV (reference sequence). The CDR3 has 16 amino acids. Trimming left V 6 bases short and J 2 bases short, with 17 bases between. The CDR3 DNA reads TGTGCCAGCAGCCCGATAGGGGGTAGGACCTACAATGAGCAGTTCTTC. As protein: CASSPIGGRTYNEQFF.

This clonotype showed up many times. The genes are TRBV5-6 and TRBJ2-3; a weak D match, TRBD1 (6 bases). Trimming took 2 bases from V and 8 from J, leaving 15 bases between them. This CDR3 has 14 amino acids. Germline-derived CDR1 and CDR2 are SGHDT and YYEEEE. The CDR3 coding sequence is TGTGCCAGCAGCTTAGGGCAGGGGAGAGTTACGCAGTATTTT. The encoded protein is CASSLGQGRVTQYF.

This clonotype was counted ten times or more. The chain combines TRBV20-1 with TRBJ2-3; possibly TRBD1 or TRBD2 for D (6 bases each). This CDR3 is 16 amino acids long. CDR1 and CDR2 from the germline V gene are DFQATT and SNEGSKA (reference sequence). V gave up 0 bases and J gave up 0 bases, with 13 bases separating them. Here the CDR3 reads CSARDLWGASTDTQYF. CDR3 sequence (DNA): TGCAGTGCTAGAGATCTATGGGGGGCTAGCACAGATACGCAGTATTTT.

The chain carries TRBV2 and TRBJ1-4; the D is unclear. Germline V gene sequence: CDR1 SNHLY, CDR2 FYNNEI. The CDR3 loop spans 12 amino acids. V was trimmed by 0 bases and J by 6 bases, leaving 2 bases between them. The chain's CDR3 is CASSEADEKLFF. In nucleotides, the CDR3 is TGTGCCAGCAGTGAAGCGGATGAAAAACTGTTTTTT.

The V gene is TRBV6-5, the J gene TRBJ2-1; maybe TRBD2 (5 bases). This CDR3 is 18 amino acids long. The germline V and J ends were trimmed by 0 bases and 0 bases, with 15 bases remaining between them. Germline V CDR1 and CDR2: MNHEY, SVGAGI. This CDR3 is CASSYSASPFSSYNEQFF. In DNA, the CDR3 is TGTGCCAGCAGTTACTCGGCTAGCCCGTTTAGCTCCTACAATGAGCAGTTCTTC.

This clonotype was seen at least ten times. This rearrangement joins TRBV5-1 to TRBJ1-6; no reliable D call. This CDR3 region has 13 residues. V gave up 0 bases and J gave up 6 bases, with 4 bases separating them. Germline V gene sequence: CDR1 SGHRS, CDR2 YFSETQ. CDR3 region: CASSLDLNSPLHF. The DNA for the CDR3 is TGCGCCAGCAGCTTGGACCTTAATTCACCCCTCCACTTT.

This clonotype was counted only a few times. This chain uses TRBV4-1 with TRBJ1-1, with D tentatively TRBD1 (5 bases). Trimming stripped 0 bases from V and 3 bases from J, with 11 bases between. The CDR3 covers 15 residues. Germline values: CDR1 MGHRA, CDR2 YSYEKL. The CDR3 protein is CASSQEVTGDTEAFF. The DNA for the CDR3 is TGCGCCAGCAGCCAAGAAGTAACGGGGGACACTGAAGCTTTCTTT.

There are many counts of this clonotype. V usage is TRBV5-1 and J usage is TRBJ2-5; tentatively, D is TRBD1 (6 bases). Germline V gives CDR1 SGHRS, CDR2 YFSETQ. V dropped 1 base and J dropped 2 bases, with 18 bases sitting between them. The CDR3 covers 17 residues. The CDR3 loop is CASSLLSITGLQETQYF. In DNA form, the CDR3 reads TGCGCCAGCAGCTTGCTTTCAATTACAGGGCTTCAAGAGACCCAGTACTTC.

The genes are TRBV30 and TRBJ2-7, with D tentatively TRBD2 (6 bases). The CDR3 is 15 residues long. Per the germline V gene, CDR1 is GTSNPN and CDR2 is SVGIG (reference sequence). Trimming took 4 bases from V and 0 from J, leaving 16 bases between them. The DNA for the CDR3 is TGTGCCTGGACGAGGGGCAGGGAGGTCTCCTACGAGCAGTACTTC. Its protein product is CAWTRGREVSYEQYF.

CDR3 loop: CASSRKTGGEIYEQYF. In DNA form, the CDR3 reads TGTGCCAGCAGCCGAAAAACAGGGGGCGAGATTTACGAGCAGTACTTC. V gene TRBV21-1 combines with J gene TRBJ2-7; the D call of TRBD1 is as the table states it, not checked on the DNA. TRBV21-1 is noted as a pseudogene. The CDR3 spans 16 residues.

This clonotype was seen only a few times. The CDR3 sequence is CASSRGHLLSNQPQHF. In DNA, the CDR3 is TGTGCCAGCTCACGAGGACATCTTCTCAGCAATCAGCCCCAGCATTTT. This sequence joins TRBV18 and TRBJ1-5; the D gene is possibly TRBD1 (5 bases). The CDR3 is made up of 16 amino acids. Germline V lookup: CDR1 KGHSH, CDR2 LQKENI. With 4 bases removed from V and 1 base from J, the gap between germline ends came to 14 bases.

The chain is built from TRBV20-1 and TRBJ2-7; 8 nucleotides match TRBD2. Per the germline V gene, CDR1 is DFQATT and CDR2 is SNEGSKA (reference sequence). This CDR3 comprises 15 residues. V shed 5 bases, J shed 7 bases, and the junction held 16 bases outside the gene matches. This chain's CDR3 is CSALTLAGPKSEQYF. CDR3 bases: TGCAGTGCTCTCACCCTAGCGGGCCCAAAGAGTGAGCAGTACTTC.

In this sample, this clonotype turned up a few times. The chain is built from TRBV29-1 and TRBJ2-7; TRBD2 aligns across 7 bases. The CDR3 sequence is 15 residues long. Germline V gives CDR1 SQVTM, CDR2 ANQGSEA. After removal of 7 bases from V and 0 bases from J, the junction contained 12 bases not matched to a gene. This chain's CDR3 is CSAGRGSSGSYEQYF. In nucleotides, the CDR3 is TGCAGCGCAGGGAGGGGTTCTAGCGGCTCCTACGAGCAGTACTTC.

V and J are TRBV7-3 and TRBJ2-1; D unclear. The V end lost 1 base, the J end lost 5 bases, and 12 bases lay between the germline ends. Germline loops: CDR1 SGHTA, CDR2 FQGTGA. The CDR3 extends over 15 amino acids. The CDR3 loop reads CASSLIRRSNNEQFF. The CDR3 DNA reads TGTGCCAGCAGCTTAATAAGAAGGAGCAACAATGAGCAGTTCTTC.

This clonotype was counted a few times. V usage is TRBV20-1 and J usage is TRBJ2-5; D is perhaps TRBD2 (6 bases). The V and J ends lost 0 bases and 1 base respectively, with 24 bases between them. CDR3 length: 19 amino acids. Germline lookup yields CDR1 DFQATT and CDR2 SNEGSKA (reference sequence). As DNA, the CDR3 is TGCAGTGCTAGAGATCTGTGGGCAGCGGAGGAGGGTCTCCAAGAGACCCAGTACTTC. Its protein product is CSARDLWAAEEGLQETQYF.